These 27 T cell receptor beta chains came from one sample sequenced in a study of cytomegalovirus exposure and HLA in healthy donors. TCRdb's copy holds only in-frame clones and misses some; the assay was immunoSEQ multiplex PCR. The sample lists 200,000 to 300,000 clones, roughly 90% seen once, with approximately 12% in the top ten. Specimen: PBMCs. These receptors were collected from a man between 18 and 35 years old in good health and CMV-seropositive.

The V and J genes are TRBV5-1 and TRBJ2-5; weak D call: TRBD1 (6 bases). Germline CDR1 and CDR2: SGHRS and YFSETQ. V lost 2 bases to trimming and J lost 5 bases, with 10 bases between them. This CDR3 is 13 amino acids long. Here the CDR3 reads CASSFTGSETQYF. CDR3 nucleotide sequence: TGCGCCAGCAGCTTCACAGGGTCGGAGACCCAGTACTTC.

This sequence joins TRBV2 and TRBJ2-2, with D possibly being TRBD1 (5 bases). CDR3 length: 14 residues. The V and J ends lost 5 bases and 1 base respectively, with 8 bases between them. Germline assignment: CDR1 SNHLY and CDR2 FYNNEI. CDR3 loop: CASSLRVNTGELFF. The DNA for the CDR3 is TGTGCCAGCAGTCTCAGGGTGAACACCGGGGAGCTGTTTTTT.

The V call is TRBV18, the J call TRBJ2-2; D possibly corresponds to TRBD1 (6 bases). The length of the CDR3 is 16 residues. Germline V gives CDR1 KGHSH, CDR2 LQKENI. Trimming pared 3 bases from V and 2 bases from J, leaving 13 bases between. CDR3 DNA: TGTGCCAGCTCACCCCTCAGGGGCGAAAACACCGGGGAGCTGTTTTTT. It yields the protein CASSPLRGENTGELFF.

The chain joins TRBV7-2 to TRBJ1-5; 7 bases align to TRBD1. After removal of 2 bases from V and 4 bases from J, the junction contained 8 bases not matched to a gene. The CDR3 is 16 amino acids. Germline lookup yields CDR1 SGHTA and CDR2 FQGNSA. In nucleotides, the CDR3 is TGTGCCAGCAGCTTAATGCGTTACAGGGGAAATCAGCCCCAGCATTTT. Its translation is CASSLMRYRGNQPQHF. Full variable domain (remainder filled in from reference TRBV7-2 and TRBJ1-5): GAGVSQSPSNKVTEKGKDVELRCDPISGHTALYWYRQSLGQGLEFLIYFQGNSAPDKSGLPSDRFSAERTGGSVSTLTIQRTQQEDSAVYLCASSLMRYRGNQPQHFGDGTRLSIL.

The chain has TRBV5-4 and TRBJ1-1; the D gene is possibly TRBD1 (6 bases). The V and J ends lost 0 bases and 1 base respectively, with 7 bases between them. This CDR3 contains 14 residues. Germline V gives CDR1 SGHNT, CDR2 YYREEE (reference sequence). The CDR3 reads CASSLEQGNTEAFF. DNA of the CDR3: TGTGCCAGCAGCTTGGAACAGGGGAACACTGAAGCTTTCTTT.

This clone came up once. The chain couples TRBV30 to TRBJ2-1, with TRBD2 matching over 8 bases. The V gene end was trimmed by 3 bases and the J gene end by 2 bases; junction bases not matched to a gene: 9. The CDR3 extends over 16 amino acids. Germline V gene lookup returns CDR1 GTSNPN and CDR2 SVGIG (reference sequence). This CDR3 is CAWRAYTAGAYNEQFF. The CDR3 DNA reads as TGTGCCTGGAGGGCTTATACAGCGGGGGCCTACAATGAGCAGTTCTTC.

The table lists this clone with a count of one. This chain connects TRBV10-2 to TRBJ1-5, with no clear D. This CDR3 spans 13 amino acids. Germline lookup yields CDR1 WSHSY and CDR2 SAAADI. V shed 6 bases and J shed 4 bases, with 10 bases lying between them. The CDR3 sequence is CASRGMGNQPQHF. DNA for the CDR3: TGCGCCAGCAGGGGGATGGGGAATCAGCCCCAGCATTTT.

The chain uses TRBV27 and TRBJ2-6; 7 bases line up with TRBD1. Germline V gives CDR1 MNHEY, CDR2 SMNVEV (reference sequence). The CDR3 contains 15 residues. J gave up 3 bases and V 10 bases, and 9 bases lay outside the gene matches. In nucleotides, the CDR3 is TGTGCCACCTCGGACAGGCCCCATGGGGCCAACGTCCTGACTTTC. This gives the protein CATSDRPHGANVLTF.

The J gene is TRBJ1-2, the V gene TRBV2, with D possibly matching TRBD1 (6 bases). This CDR3 comprises 13 residues. CDR1 and CDR2 from the germline V gene are SNHLY and FYNNEI. Between the trimmed V and J ends, which lost 2 bases and 6 bases, there was a span of 10 bases. DNA for the CDR3: TGTGCCAGCAGTGAAAACAGGGACCATGGCTACACCTTC. This codes for CASSENRDHGYTF.

The rearrangement links TRBV7-6 to TRBJ2-1; 8 bases match TRBD1. The V segment lost 5 bases and the J segment 8 bases; nucleotides outside the gene matches: 11. The germline V gene encodes CDR1 SGHVS and CDR2 FNYEAQ. This CDR3 has 15 residues. The CDR3 DNA is TGTGCCAGCAGCCAGGGGCCAGGGGGCGAATATGAGCAGTTCTTC. Translation gives CASSQGPGGEYEQFF.

V gene TRBV6-5 combines with J gene TRBJ2-5; D is possibly TRBD1 (6 bases). The V end lost 6 bases, the J end lost 6 bases, and 17 bases lay between the germline ends. Germline CDR1 MNHEY, CDR2 SVGAGI. The CDR3 spans 14 residues. DNA for the CDR3: TGTGCCAGCAGACCGACTGGGGGACAAAAGACCCAGTACTTC. As protein: CASRPTGGQKTQYF.

Details on this clone: The sample carries other DNA sequences with the same CDR3. This sequence joins TRBV5-1 and TRBJ2-1, with D tentatively TRBD2 (5 bases). The V gene's germline CDR1 is SGHRS and CDR2 YFSETQ. V gave up 0 bases and J gave up 5 bases, with 6 bases separating them. The CDR3 extends over 13 amino acids. DNA for the CDR3: TGCGCCAGCAGCTTGGGGGGAGACAATGAGCAGTTCTTC. Translation: CASSLGGDNEQFF.

The chain employs TRBV14 and TRBJ1-1; D gene ambiguous. Germline V CDR1 and CDR2: SGHDN, FVKESK. The CDR3 runs 16 residues. V was clipped by 1 base and J by 3 bases, with 15 bases between them. The CDR3 DNA is TGTGCCAGCAGCCAAGTAGGTCGTCCCATCCACACTGAAGCTTTCTTT. It specifies CASSQVGRPIHTEAFF.

The genes are TRBV6-1 and TRBJ2-7; D is possibly TRBD1 (6 bases). Trimming pared 6 bases from V and 0 bases from J, leaving 9 bases between. Germline V CDR1 and CDR2: MNHNS, SASEGT. There are 13 residues in the CDR3. The chain's CDR3 is CASSPGASYEQYF. CDR3 nucleotides: TGTGCCAGCAGCCCAGGGGCCTCCTACGAGCAGTACTTC.

The chain carries TRBV2 and TRBJ2-7; D unresolved. From germline, CDR1 is SNHLY and CDR2 FYNNEI. This CDR3 spans 14 amino acids. V lost 2 bases, J lost 4 bases, and 12 bases lay in between. The CDR3 nucleotides are TGTGCCAGCAGTGAAATGCTAACCTTGTACGAGCAGTACTTC. Translated, it gives CASSEMLTLYEQYF.

This clone has just one count. The rearrangement uses TRBV9 and TRBJ2-3; 10 bases agree with TRBD2. The germline V gene encodes CDR1 SGDLS and CDR2 YYNGEE. Trimming cost V 0 bases and J 4 bases; bases outside gene matches: 8. The CDR3 loop spans 17 amino acids. Here the CDR3 DNA reads TGTGCCAGCAGCGTAGCTCAAGCGGGAGGGCTAGCAGATACGCAGTATTTT. It specifies CASSVAQAGGLADTQYF. Full variable domain (remainder filled in from reference TRBV9 and TRBJ2-3): DSGVTQTPKHLITATGQRVTLRCSPRSGDLSVYWYQQSLDQGLQFLIQYYNGEERAKGNILERFSAQQFPDLHSELNLSSLELGDSALYFCASSVAQAGGLADTQYFGPGTRLTVL.

The chain joins TRBV7-9 to TRBJ1-2; unclear D gene. This CDR3 is built from 13 residues. Germline V CDR1 and CDR2: SEHNR, FQNEAQ (reference sequence). The germline V and J ends were trimmed by 0 bases and 3 bases, with 5 bases remaining between them. The CDR3 here is CASSLAGDYGYTF. CDR3 nucleotides: TGTGCCAGCAGCTTAGCGGGTGACTATGGCTACACCTTC.

The chain uses TRBV19 and TRBJ1-2; a weak D match, TRBD1 (5 bases). Germline-derived CDR1 and CDR2 are LNHDA and SQIVND (reference sequence). This CDR3 contains 14 residues. V dropped 4 bases and J dropped 4 bases, with 13 bases sitting between them. The chain's CDR3 is CASSKIGGGYGYTF. CDR3 in DNA: TGTGCCAGTAGTAAAATCGGGGGAGGCTATGGCTACACCTTC.

V gene TRBV2 combines with J gene TRBJ2-6; no reliable D call. Per the germline V gene, CDR1 is SNHLY and CDR2 is FYNNEI. V lost 3 bases, J lost 0 bases, and 12 bases lay in between. CDR3 length: 17 amino acids. The CDR3 region has the DNA TGTGCCAGCAGTGACGGACGGATCAGCTCTGGGGCCAACGTCCTGACTTTC. This gives the protein CASSDGRISSGANVLTF.

V is TRBV4-3 and J is TRBJ1-1, with D unresolved. Trimming cost V 4 bases and J 8 bases, with 5 bases left between them. There are 10 residues in the CDR3. Germline CDR1 LGHNA, CDR2 YSLEER. For the CDR3, the DNA is TGCGCCAGCAGCCGGCGCGAAGCTTTCTTT. Protein product: CASSRREAFF.

The chain carries TRBV15 and TRBJ2-2; possibly TRBD1 or TRBD2 for D (5 bases each). The V gene lost 3 bases and the J gene lost 7 bases, with 15 bases spanning the gap. The CDR3 is made up of 15 amino acids. Germline V lookup: CDR1 LNHNV, CDR2 YYDKDF (reference sequence). CDR3 protein: CATSSKRGFSGELFF. The CDR3 DNA sequence: TGTGCCACCAGCAGCAAACGGGGCTTTAGCGGGGAGCTGTTTTTT.

The chain couples TRBV5-1 to TRBJ1-1, with a weak D call TRBD1 (6 bases). The germline V gene encodes CDR1 SGHRS and CDR2 YFSETQ. The CDR3 is 14 residues long. With 3 bases removed from V and 3 bases from J, the gap between germline ends came to 12 bases. In nucleotides, the CDR3 is TGCGCCAGCAGCTCGCAGGGGAGTGACACTGAAGCTTTCTTT. It yields the protein CASSSQGSDTEAFF.

The chain recombines TRBV7-9 with TRBJ2-2; 10 bases fit TRBD2. CDR1 is SEHNR and CDR2 is FQNEAQ in the germline V gene (reference sequence). The trim removed 3 bases at V and 3 bases at J, leaving 10 bases unmatched. The CDR3 covers 18 residues. This CDR3 reads CASSFGQGLAVYTGELFF. The CDR3 DNA is TGTGCCAGCAGCTTCGGCCAAGGACTAGCGGTTTACACCGGGGAGCTGTTTTTT.

J is TRBJ1-5 and V is TRBV19; D is unresolved. The CDR3 has 15 amino acids. Trimming left V 3 bases short and J 3 bases short, with 12 bases between. Germline-derived CDR1 and CDR2 are LNHDA and SQIVND (reference sequence). The CDR3 reads CASSMSGFNNQPQHF. Here the CDR3 DNA reads TGTGCCAGTAGTATGTCCGGATTTAACAATCAGCCCCAGCATTTT.

The chain carries TRBV29-1 and TRBJ1-1; D is perhaps TRBD1 (6 bases). The V gene lost 6 bases and the J gene lost 4 bases, with 21 bases spanning the gap. Germline CDR1 SQVTM, CDR2 ANQGSEA. The CDR3 consists of 15 residues. CDR3 loop: CSVEKVYREGTEAFF. Written as DNA, the CDR3 is TGCAGCGTAGAAAAGGTTTACAGGGAGGGCACTGAAGCTTTCTTT.

The genes are TRBV27 and TRBJ2-7, with 11 bases aligning to TRBD2. The V gene end was trimmed by 5 bases and the J gene end by 5 bases; junction bases not matched to a gene: 11. CDR1 and CDR2 from the germline V gene are MNHEY and SMNVEV (reference sequence). CDR3 size: 16 residues. The CDR3 nucleotides are TGTGCCAGCAGTCCCAAAATTAGCGGGAGGGCCCACGAGCAGTACTTC. It is translated as CASSPKISGRAHEQYF.

This sequence joins TRBV30 and TRBJ1-2, with D perhaps matching TRBD1 (6 bases). Germline lookup yields CDR1 GTSNPN and CDR2 SVGIG (reference sequence). Trimming took 3 bases from V and 6 from J, leaving 26 bases between them. CDR3 length equals 17 residues. CDR3 bases: TGTGCCTGGAGACGGAACAGGGTAAATGATTATCCCCATGGCTACACCTTC. It encodes CAWRRNRVNDYPHGYTF. The full variable domain, rest sourced from reference TRBV30 and TRBJ1-2, is SQTIHQWPATLVQPVGSPLSLECTVEGTSNPNLYWYRQAAGRGLQLLFYSVGIGQISSEVPQNLSASRPQDRQFILSSKKLLLSDSGFYLCAWRRNRVNDYPHGYTFGSGTRLTVV.